One T cell receptor (beta chain) is described in this entry. The data were obtained in a study of blood T cell repertoires in COVID-19. Whole-study context: Sources were T cells, B-cell-depleted T cells, or PBMCs; the material itself was cDNA or gDNA.

Methods used by the authors: Nucleated cell number was recorded as an estimate derived from reference gene primer amplification. Measured with immunoSEQ multiplex PCR; TCRdb has only the in-frame clones, and not every one. V and J calls and clone size are as listed in that table; D and trimming were resolved from the DNA. There are some 190,000 clones in the sample; approximately 80% occur only once, and approximately 4.3% lies in the top ten. The CDR3 is made up of 13 amino acids. The germline gives CDR1 SGHTA, CDR2 FQGTGA. The V and J ends lost 5 bases and 4 bases respectively, with 11 bases between them.

The chain is built from TRBV7-3 and TRBJ1-1, with D possibly matching TRBD1 (5 bases). Sequenced sample: PBMCs or T cells enriched from blood (not recorded which). This clonotype was obtained from a man younger than 40 with acute COVID-19. The CDR3 DNA reads TGTGCCAGCAGCGACGGACAAGGCACTGAAGCTTTCTTT. Translating gives CASSDGQGTEAFF.